This TCR beta chain was profiled in a study of T-cell reconstitution after alpha-beta-depleted transplantation in children. Unique molecular identifiers were used in preparing the TCRbeta library. TCRdb re-called the PCR reads through MiXCR, storing one row per CDR3 protein. The data show 550,000 to 800,000 distinct CDR3 sequences, around 14% seen once. Study-level results: Reportedly, only several hundred clones from non-depleted graft cells drove alpha-beta T-cell counts at about two months. Surviving recipient cells, namely T cells and thymic progenitors, were the source of high day-60 TCRbeta diversity in some patients. T-cell numbers and diversity one year post-transplant derived largely from freshly generated T cells.

Germline V gene data show CDR1 as SEHNR and CDR2 as FQNEAQ (reference sequence). This CDR3 has 14 residues. With 2 bases removed from V and 7 bases from J, the gap between germline ends came to 15 bases. Comments on this clonotype: Its antigen is not identified.

The TCR sequence derives from a girl aged 2 to 10 with congenital amegakaryocytic thrombocytopenia, due to receive a stem cell transplant. The chain links TRBV7-9 to TRBJ2-7, with D possibly called TRBD1 or TRBD2 (5 bases each). Material: PBMCs, obtained before TCRalphabeta/CD19-depleted stem cell transplant. CDR3 bases: TGTGCCAGCAGCTTACGGGACCAGAATCATGAGCAGTACTTC. Its translation: CASSLRDQNHEQYF.